Listed below are T cell receptor beta chains from one sample, sequenced in a study of cytomegalovirus exposure and HLA in healthy donors. Profiled with immunoSEQ multiplex PCR; TCRdb holds only in-frame clones, not every one. The sample records roughly 170,000 clones, 70% to 85% being singletons. Sequences were obtained from PBMCs. The receptors shown here come from a woman in her twenties or thirties in good health and CMV-seropositive. CDR3s include the opening cysteine and the closing phenylalanine or tryptophan. A D gene is named only where the DNA matches it firmly. Some rows have no size entry. The others give once, few or many, or a class for an expanded clone.

DNA	CDR3	D	V	J	size
TGTGCCAGCAGGCAAGGCAGGGCGAACACTGAAGCTTTCTTT	CASRQGRANTEAFF	.	TRBV7-2	TRBJ1-1	.
TGTGCCAGCAGCGCCAGACTAGCGGGATTCACAGATACGCAGTATTTT	CASSARLAGFTDTQYF	TRBD2	TRBV11-3	TRBJ2-3	.
TGCGCCAGCAGCTTGTCAGGGCAAGAGACCCAGTACTTC	CASSLSGQETQYF	.	TRBV5-1	TRBJ2-5	.
TGTGCCAGCAGCGCCCCCGGGACACACTACAATGAGCAGTTCTTC	CASSAPGTHYNEQFF	.	TRBV9	TRBJ2-1	.
TGTGCCAGCAGAGGTACAGGGGCAAACACCGGGGAGCTGTTTTTT	CASRGTGANTGELFF	TRBD1	TRBV6-6	TRBJ2-2	once
TGTGCCAGCAGCTACTCCGGGACAGGGACCGGAGAGCAGTACTTC	CASSYSGTGTGEQYF	TRBD1	TRBV11-2	TRBJ2-7	.
TGCAGTGCTCGCAGGGTTGACGAGCAGTACTTC	CSARRVDEQYF	.	TRBV20-1	TRBJ2-7	few
TGTGCCAGCACCAAAACCCGGACTGCGGAGACCCAGTACTTC	CASTKTRTAETQYF	.	TRBV2	TRBJ2-5	.
TGTGCCAGCAGCTCACAGGAGACCCAGTACTTC	CASSSQETQYF	.	TRBV11-2	TRBJ2-5	.
TGTGCCAGCAGCGCCTTCGGAGGGGACTACGAGCAGTACTTC	CASSAFGGDYEQYF	.	TRBV9	TRBJ2-7	.
TGTGCCAGCAGCTTGGACAGGGGCTACACAGATACGCAGTATTTT	CASSLDRGYTDTQYF	TRBD1	TRBV11-1	TRBJ2-3	.
TGCGCCAGCAGTCCGCAGGGGAACACTGAAGCTTTCTTT	CASSPQGNTEAFF	.	TRBV10-2	TRBJ1-1	few
TGTGCTAGTGGGGGGACAGGCTATGGCTACACCTTC	CASGGTGYGYTF	TRBD1	TRBV12-5	TRBJ1-2	.
TGTGCCAGTAGTCTTACAGGGGGTACTGAAGCTTTCTTT	CASSLTGGTEAFF	TRBD1	TRBV27	TRBJ1-1	.
TGCGCCAGCAGACCTCTTGGGCCAGGACTAGCGGGCCCCTGGGCCAACGTCCTGACTTTC	CASRPLGPGLAGPWANVLTF	TRBD2	TRBV10-1	TRBJ2-6	.
TGTGCCAGCAGCCCACAATCGGGTTTCACTGAAGCTTTCTTT	CASSPQSGFTEAFF	.	TRBV11-2	TRBJ1-1	.
TGTGCCAGCAGTGGGACCAGGGGAGCTGAAGCTTTCTTT	CASSGTRGAEAFF	.	TRBV6-1	TRBJ1-1	few
TGTGCCTGGAGCGGCGGACTTCACTCAGAGACCCAGTACTTC	CAWSGGLHSETQYF	.	TRBV30	TRBJ2-5	.